The T cell receptor (beta chain) under discussion was sequenced for a study of T cell responses to AZD1222 COVID-19 vaccine. On this clone: Its antigen is not known.

Germline V gene lookup returns CDR1 SGHRS and CDR2 YFSETQ. This CDR3 is 16 amino acids long. Trimming took 5 bases from V and 9 from J; bases not matched to a gene: 15. Pooling of second doses given at about 4 or about 12 weeks was done. Using immunoSEQ multiplex PCR, the repertoire was profiled, and TCRdb retains in-frame clones only, with some absent. The sample contains approximately 77,000 clones, approximately 85% of which appear only once. Study conclusions and caveats: Seropositivity was recorded at baseline in only 5 or 6 AZD1222 recipients. Possibly, clonal diversity was underestimated; donors were largely white British and included more females.

The chain joins TRBV5-1 to TRBJ2-1, with 9 bases lining up with TRBD2. The specimen was peripheral blood, collected 28 days after the second AZD1222 dose. This receptor was taken from an adult who received the AZD1222 COVID-19 vaccine. The CDR3: CASSSGLATGRGEQFF. In DNA form, the CDR3 reads TGCGCCAGCAGTTCTGGACTAGCGACGGGACGGGGTGAGCAGTTCTTC.